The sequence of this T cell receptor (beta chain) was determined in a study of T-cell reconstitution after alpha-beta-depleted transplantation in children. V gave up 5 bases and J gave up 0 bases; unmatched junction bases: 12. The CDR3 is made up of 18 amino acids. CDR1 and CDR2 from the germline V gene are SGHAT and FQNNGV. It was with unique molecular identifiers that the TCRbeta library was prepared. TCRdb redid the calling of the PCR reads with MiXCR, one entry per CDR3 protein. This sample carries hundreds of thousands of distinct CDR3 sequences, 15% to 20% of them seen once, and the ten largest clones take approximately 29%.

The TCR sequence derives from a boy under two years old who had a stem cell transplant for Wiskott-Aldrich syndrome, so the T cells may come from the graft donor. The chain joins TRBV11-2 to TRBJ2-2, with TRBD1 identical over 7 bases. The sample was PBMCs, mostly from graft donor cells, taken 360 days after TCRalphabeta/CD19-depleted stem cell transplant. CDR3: CASSPSPWDSPNTGELFF. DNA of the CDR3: TGTGCCAGCAGCCCGTCTCCTTGGGACAGCCCGAACACCGGGGAGCTGTTTTTT.